This T cell receptor (beta chain) appears in the sequencing data of a study of cytomegalovirus exposure and HLA in healthy donors. 13 Jbeta primers and 60 Vbeta primers were used for the PCR. Using immunoSEQ multiplex PCR, the repertoire was profiled, and TCRdb retains in-frame clones only, with some absent. The sample lists about 190,000 clones, about 88% occurring once. This clone was counted a single time. What was sequenced was PBMCs. This receptor was obtained from a woman aged 18-29 years in good health and CMV-seronegative.

CDR3 nucleotide sequence: TGTGCCAGTAGTATCTCGACAGGGGGGAACACTGAAGCTTTCTTT. Translating gives CASSISTGGNTEAFF. This chain joins TRBV19 and TRBJ1-1, with 9 bases that match TRBD1. The V gene's germline CDR1 is LNHDA and CDR2 SQIVND (reference sequence). Unmatched junction bases numbered 3, after V lost 3 bases and J lost 1 base. The CDR3 is 15 residues long.